This passage covers 7 T cell receptor beta chains from one sample sequenced in a study of preoperative IRX-2 immunotherapy in early breast cancer. Treatment of the sample: preoperative locoregional IRX-2 cytokine immunotherapy. TCRdb's table, derived via immunoSEQ multiplex PCR, lists solely in-frame clones and lacks some. The sample lists around 28,000 clones; roughly 74% were seen once. The sequencing here drew on lymph node tissue, taken before IRX-2 immunotherapy. All receptors come from a human donor with breast cancer.

This sequence joins TRBV6-8 and TRBJ1-2; TRBD1 aligns across 10 bases. In germline, CDR1 is MNHGY, CDR2 SAAAGT. CDR3 length equals 16 residues. With V trimmed by 3 bases and J by 3 bases, 7 bases remained unmatched. CDR3: CASSYRQGAHHYGYTF. The CDR3 region has the DNA TGTGCCAGCAGTTATAGACAGGGGGCGCACCACTATGGCTACACCTTC.

The gene calls are TRBV29-1 and TRBJ1-2; D possibly corresponds to TRBD1 (6 bases). Germline assignment: CDR1 SQVTM and CDR2 ANQGSEA. The V and J ends lost 7 bases and 0 bases respectively, with 15 bases between them. This CDR3 has 14 residues. The CDR3 sequence: CSAGTGMTNYGYTF. The CDR3 region has the DNA TGCAGCGCGGGAACAGGGATGACTAACTATGGCTACACCTTC.

The chain couples TRBV19 to TRBJ1-3, with D tentatively TRBD1 (5 bases). Between the trimmed V and J ends, which lost 6 bases and 0 bases, there was a span of 12 bases. The CDR3 sequence is 15 residues long. Germline CDR1 is LNHDA and CDR2 is SQIVND (reference sequence). The CDR3 protein is CASRRGLSSGNTIYF. The CDR3 DNA is TGTGCCAGTAGAAGGGGACTATCCTCTGGAAACACCATATATTTT. The full variable domain, completed using reference TRBV19 and TRBJ1-3, is DGGITQSPKYLFRKEGQNVTLSCEQNLNHDAMYWYRQDPGQGLRLIYYSQIVNDFQKGDIAEGYSVSREKKESFPLTVTSAQKNPTAFYLCASRRGLSSGNTIYFGEGSWLTVV.

This clone appeared once. V usage is TRBV6-8 and J usage is TRBJ2-7; the D gene is possibly TRBD1 (6 bases). This CDR3 region has 14 residues. Germline CDR1 is MNHGY and CDR2 is SAAAGT. Trimming took 4 bases from V and 3 from J, leaving 13 bases between them. CDR3 sequence (DNA): TGTGCCAGCAGTTTTCGGCAGGGGAACTACGAGCAGTACTTC. Translation: CASSFRQGNYEQYF.

The chain has TRBV6-8 and TRBJ1-4; the D gene is possibly TRBD1 (6 bases). The CDR3 loop spans 15 amino acids. The germline CDR1 and CDR2 sequences are MNHGY and SAAAGT. The germline V and J ends were trimmed by 6 bases and 0 bases, with 11 bases remaining between them. The chain's CDR3 is CASRRWTATNEKLFF. DNA for the CDR3: TGTGCCAGCAGACGCTGGACAGCAACTAATGAAAAACTGTTTTTT.

V usage is TRBV6-8 and J usage is TRBJ1-4; TRBD1 might be the D (6 bases). CDR1 and CDR2 (germline): MNHGY, SAAAGT. With 6 bases removed from V and 8 bases from J, the gap between germline ends came to 19 bases. The CDR3 sequence is 15 residues long. In nucleotides, the CDR3 is TGTGCCAGCAGACGAAAGGGACAAGACGGGGAAAAACTGTTTTTT. This sequence encodes CASRRKGQDGEKLFF.

This clone has more than one count but fewer than ten. The genes are TRBV28 and TRBJ1-2; 7 positions agree with TRBD1. Germline V CDR1 and CDR2: MDHEN, SYDVKM. CDR3 length equals 15 residues. After removal of 6 bases from V and 8 bases from J, the junction contained 15 bases not matched to a gene. CDR3 bases: TGTGCCAGCAGCCCCTCGACAGGGTTAATTAAGGGCTACACCTTC. Protein product: CASSPSTGLIKGYTF.